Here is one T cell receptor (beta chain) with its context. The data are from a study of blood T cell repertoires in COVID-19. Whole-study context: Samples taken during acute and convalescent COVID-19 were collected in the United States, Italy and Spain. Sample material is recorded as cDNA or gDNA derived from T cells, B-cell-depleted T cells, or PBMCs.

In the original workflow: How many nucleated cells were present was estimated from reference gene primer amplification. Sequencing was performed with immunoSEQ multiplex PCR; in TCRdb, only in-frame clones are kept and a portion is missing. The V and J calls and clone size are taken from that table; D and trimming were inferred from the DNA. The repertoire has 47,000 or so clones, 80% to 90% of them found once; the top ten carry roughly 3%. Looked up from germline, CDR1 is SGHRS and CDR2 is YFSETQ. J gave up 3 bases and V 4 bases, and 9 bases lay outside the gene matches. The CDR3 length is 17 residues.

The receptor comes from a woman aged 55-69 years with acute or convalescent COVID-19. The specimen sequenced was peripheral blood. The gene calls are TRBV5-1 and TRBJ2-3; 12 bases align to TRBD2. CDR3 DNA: TGCGCCAGCAGCCCGGATCCTAGCGGGGGGGGGACAGATACGCAGTATTTT. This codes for CASSPDPSGGGTDTQYF. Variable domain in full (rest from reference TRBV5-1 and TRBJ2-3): KAGVTQTPRYLIKTRGQQVTLSCSPISGHRSVSWYQQTPGQGLQFLFEYFSETQRNKGNFPGRFSGRQFSNSRSEMNVSTLELGDSALYLCASSPDPSGGGTDTQYFGPGTRLTVL.